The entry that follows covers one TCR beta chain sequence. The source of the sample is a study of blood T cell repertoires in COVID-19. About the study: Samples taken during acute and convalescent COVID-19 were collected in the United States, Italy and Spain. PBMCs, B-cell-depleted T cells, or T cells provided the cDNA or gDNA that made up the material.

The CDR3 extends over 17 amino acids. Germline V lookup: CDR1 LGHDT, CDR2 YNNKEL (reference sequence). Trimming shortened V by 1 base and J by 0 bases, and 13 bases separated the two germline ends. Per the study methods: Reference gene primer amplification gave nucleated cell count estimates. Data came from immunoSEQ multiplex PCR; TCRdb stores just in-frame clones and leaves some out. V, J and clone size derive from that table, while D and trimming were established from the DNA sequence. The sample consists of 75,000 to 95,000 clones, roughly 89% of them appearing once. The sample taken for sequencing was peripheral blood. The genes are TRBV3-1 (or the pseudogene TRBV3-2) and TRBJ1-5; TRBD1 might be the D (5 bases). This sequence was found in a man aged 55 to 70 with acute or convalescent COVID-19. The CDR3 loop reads CASSQGTAGGSNQPQHF. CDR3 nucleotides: TGTGCCAGCAGCCAAGGGACCGCCGGGGGTAGCAATCAGCCCCAGCATTTT.